This TCR beta chain came from a study of T cell clonotyping in hematopoietic cell transplantation. Study-level background: Cytoreduction preceded collection of pretransplant recipient samples. Study findings and constraints: After transplant, recipient diversity fell while pathologically expanded clonotypes grew through day 180. Few recipient clonotypes overlapped donors; over 97% were de novo at given depth.

Comment on this clone: Its antigen is not known.

Measured with immunoSEQ multiplex PCR; TCRdb has only the in-frame clones, and not every one. The data show tens of thousands of clones, with about nine tenths seen just once and less than 6.5% held by the top ten. The V gene end was trimmed by 4 bases and the J gene end by 8 bases; junction bases not matched to a gene: 9. Germline CDR1 and CDR2: SQVTM and ANQGSEA. The CDR3 consists of 13 residues. Time point described: recipient sample about 28 days before transplant, after cytoreduction. Samples: about 28 days before transplant, then days 30, 100 and 180 after. Sequenced here: peripheral blood mononuclear cells, sampled before stem cell transplant. This chain connects TRBV29-1 to TRBJ1-2, with 8 bases fitting TRBD1. The sequence derives from a man aged 55 to 70 with biphenotypic leukemia. Some clones in this sample may be carry-over from other donors' samples. The DNA of the CDR3 is TGCAGCGTTGGAGGTCAGGGGGCGCGCGGCTACACCTTC. Translation gives CSVGGQGARGYTF.